One sample yielded the 14 T cell receptor beta chains listed below, sequenced in a study of shared clonotypes between healthy human individuals. CD45RO-negative cells were positively selected for CCR7, leaving out terminally differentiated effector memory CD45RA+ cells. Some clones are missing from TCRdb's copy, which holds only in-frame ones; the method was immunoSEQ multiplex PCR. The data show millions of clones, roughly 95% seen once. The material sequenced was naive CD8+ T cells sorted from blood. The receptors were gathered from a man aged 18 to 30 in good health.

This rearrangement joins TRBV30 to TRBJ2-3; D gene uncertain. CDR3 size: 15 residues. V lost 2 bases and J 6 bases, leaving 18 bases between the germline ends. Germline lookup yields CDR1 GTSNPN and CDR2 SVGIG (reference sequence). The CDR3 region has the DNA TGTGCCTGGAGTACCGCACCTACAACGGGTGATACGCAGTATTTT. Translating it yields CAWSTAPTTGDTQYF.

This sequence joins TRBV30 and TRBJ2-2; perhaps TRBD1 as D (5 bases). The CDR3 has 17 amino acids. CDR1 is GTSNPN, CDR2 SVGIG, per germline (reference sequence). The V and J ends lost 3 bases and 0 bases respectively, with 17 bases between them. The CDR3 is CAWSLLGAGTNTGELFF. The CDR3, as DNA: TGTGCCTGGAGCCTACTTGGGGCAGGTACGAACACCGGGGAGCTGTTTTTT.

The chain employs TRBV6-1 and TRBJ1-4, with 7 bases matching TRBD1. Losses at the gene ends were 10 bases for V and 7 bases for J; bases not matched to a gene: 6. The germline V gene has CDR1 MNHNS and CDR2 SASEGT. The CDR3 has 12 amino acids. DNA for the CDR3: TGTGCCATACAAGGGGGCAGTGAAAAACTGTTTTTT. It specifies CAIQGGSEKLFF.

This chain connects TRBV25-1 to TRBJ2-3, with D unclear. The V and J ends lost 7 bases and 6 bases respectively, with 20 bases between them. The CDR3 runs 15 residues. Germline V CDR1 and CDR2: MGHDK, SYGVNS. The CDR3 nucleotides are TGTGCCAGCAAGGTAGTAAGGACGATACGCGATACGCAGTATTTT. Translation gives CASKVVRTIRDTQYF.

Comments on this clone: The sample has other DNA sequences that encode this CDR3 too. CDR3 sequence reads: CASSVGQTGELFF. CDR3 bases: TGTGCCAGCAGCGTAGGGCAGACCGGGGAGCTGTTTTTT. The chain recombines TRBV9 with TRBJ2-2; D ambiguous. Germline CDR1 and CDR2: SGDLS and YYNGEE. This CDR3 is 13 amino acids long. Trimming removed 0 bases from V and 5 bases from J, with 5 bases in between.

This chain uses TRBV19 with TRBJ2-2; D is unresolved. The CDR3 covers 13 residues. Germline V gene lookup returns CDR1 LNHDA and CDR2 SQIVND (reference sequence). V gave up 10 bases and J gave up 3 bases, with 12 bases separating them. CDR3 residues: CAIKRWDTGELFF. In DNA form, the CDR3 reads TGTGCCATTAAAAGATGGGACACCGGGGAGCTGTTTTTT.

The rearrangement links TRBV25-1 to TRBJ1-4; 7 bases are shared with TRBD1. Germline V CDR1 and CDR2: MGHDK, SYGVNS. Trimming at V came to 1 base and at J to 4 bases, leaving 9 bases not matched to a gene. The CDR3 is 17 amino acids. The CDR3 DNA is TGTGCCAGCAGTGAATCCCCCCGACAGGGAGGTAATGAAAAACTGTTTTTT. This codes for CASSESPRQGGNEKLFF.

This chain connects TRBV6-5 to TRBJ1-2; D is uncertain. Trimming left V 0 bases short and J 7 bases short, with 12 bases between. The length of the CDR3 is 14 residues. Germline CDR1 is MNHEY and CDR2 is SVGAGI. CDR3 nucleotides: TGTGCCAGCAGTTACTCCCTCTCGGGCTCTGGCTACACCTTC. Its translation: CASSYSLSGSGYTF.

The chain recombines TRBV10-3 with TRBJ1-3; D perhaps matches TRBD1 (5 bases). Trimming removed 7 bases from V and 2 bases from J, with 18 bases in between. Germline V lookup: CDR1 ENHRY, CDR2 SYGVKD. The CDR3 is 16 amino acids. The DNA for the CDR3 is TGTGCCATCACCGATCGGCAGGGCTTAACTGGAAACACCATATATTTT. Translation: CAITDRQGLTGNTIYF.

V and J are TRBV27 and TRBJ2-7; 7 nucleotides align to TRBD1. The CDR3 length is 15 residues. Germline CDR1 is MNHEY and CDR2 is SMNVEV (reference sequence). The V segment lost 5 bases and the J segment 4 bases; nucleotides outside the gene matches: 11. CDR3 sequence reads: CASSAVQGMGYEQYF. In DNA, the CDR3 is TGTGCCAGCAGTGCCGTACAGGGGATGGGATACGAGCAGTACTTC.

This clone came up once. This chain joins TRBV15 and TRBJ2-3; weak D call: TRBD1 (6 bases). Germline lookup yields CDR1 LNHNV and CDR2 YYDKDF (reference sequence). The V end was cut by 5 bases, the J end by 2 bases, with 11 bases between. The CDR3 sequence is 14 residues long. The CDR3 bases are TGTGCCACCAGCCCAGGGGTGTTCACAGATACGCAGTATTTT. As protein: CATSPGVFTDTQYF. Variable domain in full (rest from reference TRBV15 and TRBJ2-3): DAMVIQNPRYQVTQFGKPVTLSCSQTLNHNVMYWYQQKSSQAPKLLFHYYDKDFNNEADTPDNFQSRRPNTSFCFLDIRSPGLGDTAMYLCATSPGVFTDTQYFGPGTRLTVL.

In its sample, this clone was seen once. This chain links TRBV27 with TRBJ2-1; D gene ambiguous. CDR3 length equals 13 residues. Germline V lookup: CDR1 MNHEY, CDR2 SMNVEV (reference sequence). V was clipped by 5 bases and J by 4 bases, with 9 bases between them. In nucleotides, the CDR3 is TGTGCCAGCAGTAAAACACATTACAATGAGCAGTTCTTC. Translating gives CASSKTHYNEQFF.

V is TRBV4-3 and J is TRBJ2-2; TRBD2 aligns across 9 bases. There are 13 residues in the CDR3. CDR1 LGHNA and CDR2 YSLEER come from the germline V gene. J was trimmed by 8 bases and V by 5 bases; bases with no gene match: 3. The DNA for the CDR3 is TGCGCCAGCAGCGATAGCGGGAGTGGGGAGCTGTTTTTT. Protein: CASSDSGSGELFF.

The chain recombines TRBV19 with TRBJ1-2; 10 nucleotides match TRBD1. V shed 3 bases and J 4 bases; nucleotides not matched to a gene: 5. Germline CDR1 reads LNHDA; CDR2 reads SQIVND (reference sequence). The CDR3 is 15 amino acids. The CDR3 nucleotides are TGTGCCAGTAGTATCGATAGGACAGGGGGCTATGGCTACACCTTC. This gives the protein CASSIDRTGGYGYTF.